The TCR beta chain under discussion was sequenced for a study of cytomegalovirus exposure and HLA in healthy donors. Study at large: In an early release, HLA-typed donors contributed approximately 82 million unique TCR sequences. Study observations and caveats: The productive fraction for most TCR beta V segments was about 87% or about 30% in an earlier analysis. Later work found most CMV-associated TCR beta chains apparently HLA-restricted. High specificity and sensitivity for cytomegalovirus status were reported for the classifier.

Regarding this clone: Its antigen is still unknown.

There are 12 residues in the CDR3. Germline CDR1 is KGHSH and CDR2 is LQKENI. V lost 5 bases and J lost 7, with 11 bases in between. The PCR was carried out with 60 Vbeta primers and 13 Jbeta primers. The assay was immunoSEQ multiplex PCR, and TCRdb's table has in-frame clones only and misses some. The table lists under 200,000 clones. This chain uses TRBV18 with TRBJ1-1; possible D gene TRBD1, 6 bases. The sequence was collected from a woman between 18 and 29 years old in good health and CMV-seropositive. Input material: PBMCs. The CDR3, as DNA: TGTGCCAGCTCAATCGACAGGAGTGAAGCTTTCTTT. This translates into CASSIDRSEAFF.